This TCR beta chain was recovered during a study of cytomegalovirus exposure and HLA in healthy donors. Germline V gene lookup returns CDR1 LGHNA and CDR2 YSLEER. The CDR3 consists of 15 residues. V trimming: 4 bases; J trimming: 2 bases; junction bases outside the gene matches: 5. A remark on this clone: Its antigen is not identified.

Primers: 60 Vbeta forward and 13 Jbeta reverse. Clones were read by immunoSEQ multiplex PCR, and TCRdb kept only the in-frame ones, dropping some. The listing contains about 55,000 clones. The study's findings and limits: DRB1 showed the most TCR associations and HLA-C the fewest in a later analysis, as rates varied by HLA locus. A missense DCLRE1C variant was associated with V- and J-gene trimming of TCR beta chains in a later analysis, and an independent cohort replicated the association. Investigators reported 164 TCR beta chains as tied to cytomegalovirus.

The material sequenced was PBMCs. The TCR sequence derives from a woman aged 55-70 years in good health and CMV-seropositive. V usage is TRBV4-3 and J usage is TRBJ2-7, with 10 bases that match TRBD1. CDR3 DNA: TGCGCCAGCAGCCGATCCGGGACAGGGGCCTACGAGCAGTACTTC. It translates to CASSRSGTGAYEQYF.